The source of this TCR beta chain is a study of OX40 agonist ivuxolimab in advanced cancers. Study-wide results and limits: There were, on average, more expanded clones in CD8+ T cells than in CD4+.

Individuals having autoimmune disease history or systemic immunosuppression were not enrolled. Per the germline V gene, CDR1 is SGHDT and CDR2 is YYEEEE. V was trimmed by 4 bases and J by 0 bases, leaving 5 bases between them. This CDR3 is 12 amino acids long. With respect to this clone: What it recognizes is unknown.

This table comes from immunoSEQ multiplex PCR, and its TCRdb copy is limited to in-frame clones, with some not included. The sample lists around 46,000 clones, around 89% seen once, with roughly 31% in the top ten. This sequence originates from an adult with an advanced solid tumor such as melanoma, head and neck, liver or kidney cancer. The sample in question was CD4+ or CD8+ T cells sorted from blood, obtained in a trial of the OX40 agonist ivuxolimab. The chain is built from TRBV5-6 and TRBJ2-7; D not certain. The CDR3 region has the DNA TGTGCCAGCAGCGCTAGCTCCTACGAGCAGTACTTC. This codes for CASSASSYEQYF.